This T cell receptor beta chain was recorded in a study of cytomegalovirus exposure and HLA in healthy donors. CDR1 is LNHDA and CDR2 is SQIVND in the germline V gene (reference sequence). Trimming cost V 3 bases and J 1 base, with 11 bases left between them. The CDR3 is 15 residues long. Study results and caveats: Analysis performed later found roughly 17,000 TCR beta sequences associated with HLA alleles at 0.05 false discovery rate.

It was with 60 Vbeta and 13 Jbeta primers that the PCR ran. Profiling relied on immunoSEQ multiplex PCR, and the TCRdb table lists in-frame clones only, not all of them. The repertoire includes around 150,000 clones, roughly 77% of them detected once, and around 4.9% sits in the top ten. Concerning this clone: Antigen specificity is unknown.

Sequenced input: PBMCs. This receptor was identified in a male donor in good health and CMV-seronegative. V usage is TRBV19 and J usage is TRBJ2-3; D uncertain. CDR3 sequence (DNA): TGTGCCAGTAGTATGCAGTCCTCAGGCACAGATACGCAGTATTTT. Protein sequence: CASSMQSSGTDTQYF. Based on the CDR3 plus reference TRBV19 and TRBJ2-3, the full variable domain is DGGITQSPKYLFRKEGQNVTLSCEQNLNHDAMYWYRQDPGQGLRLIYYSQIVNDFQKGDIAEGYSVSREKKESFPLTVTSAQKNPTAFYLCASSMQSSGTDTQYFGPGTRLTVL.